This is a list of T cell receptor beta chains from one sample in a study of yellow fever vaccine responses in identical twins. TCRdb fed the RT-PCR reads into MiXCR, producing one record per CDR3 protein. This sample has some 16,000 distinct CDR3 sequences; around 84% occur once, and the top ten carry about 2%. This specimen consisted of T cells from blood (PBMCs), unsorted or a sorted subset (not recorded which), obtained before or after yellow fever vaccination (not recorded which). The receptors were gathered from a woman under 30 who received the yellow fever vaccine. Both conserved end residues are part of each CDR3. The D gene is left open where the match is weak. Some rows mark clone size as missing; the rest say once, few, many or name a class of expanded clone.

d_gene,abundance,v_gene,j_gene,CDR3aa,CDR3nt
NA,few,TRBV10-3,TRBJ1-1,CAISESALSGTEAFF,TGTGCCATCAGTGAGTCGGCTTTGTCGGGCACTGAAGCTTTCTTT
TRBD1,NA,TRBV4-3,TRBJ2-1,CASSLGQGENNEQFF,TGCGCCAGCAGCCTCGGACAGGGGGAAAACAATGAGCAGTTCTTC
NA,NA,TRBV29-1,TRBJ2-1,CSSEGQTINNEQFF,TGCAGCTCCGAGGGGCAGACGATCAACAATGAGCAGTTCTTC
NA,NA,TRBV5-1,TRBJ2-7,CASSQDWGAYEQYF,TGCGCCAGCAGTCAAGACTGGGGTGCCTACGAGCAGTACTTC
TRBD2,few,TRBV18,TRBJ2-3,CASSLTSGTDTQYF,TGTGCCAGCTCGTTGACTAGCGGGACAGATACGCAGTATTTT
NA,NA,TRBV12-1,TRBJ2-2,CASSFAAGELFF,TGTGCCAGCAGTTTTGCTGCCGGGGAGCTGTTTTTT
TRBD1,NA,TRBV7-6,TRBJ2-7,CASSLGGQGYEQYF,TGTGCCAGCAGCTTAGGGGGACAGGGTTACGAGCAGTACTTC
TRBD2,NA,TRBV5-1,TRBJ2-1,CASSLFSGSNNEQFF,TGCGCCAGCAGCTTGTTTAGCGGGAGTAACAATGAGCAGTTCTTC
NA,NA,TRBV6-1,TRBJ2-1,CASSQNRMDNEQFF,TGTGCCAGCAGTCAAAACAGGATGGACAATGAGCAGTTCTTC
NA,NA,TRBV10-3,TRBJ2-1,CAISDGGDAREQFF,TGTGCCATCAGTGATGGTGGAGACGCGCGAGAGCAGTTCTTC
TRBD1,once,TRBV29-1,TRBJ2-5,CSVATGSETQYF,TGCAGCGTAGCGACAGGGTCGGAGACCCAGTACTTC
NA,NA,TRBV20-1,TRBJ2-7,CSATEGDEQYF,TGCAGTGCTACCGAGGGGGACGAGCAGTACTTC
NA,once,TRBV10-3,TRBJ2-7,CAISESGHVAYEQYF,TGTGCCATCAGTGAGTCCGGCCACGTAGCCTACGAGCAGTACTTC
NA,NA,TRBV5-6,TRBJ2-7,CASSYDSYEQYF,TGTGCCAGCAGCTACGACAGCTACGAGCAGTACTTC
NA,NA,TRBV15,TRBJ2-7,CATSPGKSYEQYF,TGTGCCACCAGCCCGGGGAAATCCTACGAGCAGTACTTC
TRBD2,NA,TRBV6-5,TRBJ2-7,CASSYSSGEIYEQYF,TGTGCCAGCAGTTACTCTAGCGGGGAGATCTACGAGCAGTACTTC
NA,NA,TRBV3-1,TRBJ2-1,CASSQIGVGGEQFF,TGTGCCAGCAGCCAAATCGGGGTCGGTGGTGAGCAGTTCTTC
TRBD1,NA,TRBV11-2,TRBJ2-5,CASSHRGQVQETQYF,TGTGCCAGCAGCCATAGGGGACAGGTTCAAGAGACCCAGTACTTC
NA,once,TRBV2,TRBJ2-1,CASSEILAHLLYNEQFF,TGTGCCAGCAGTGAGATACTAGCCCATTTATTATACAATGAGCAGTTCTTC
NA,NA,TRBV11-1,TRBJ2-1,CASSLSSYNEQFF,TGTGCCAGCAGCTTGAGCTCCTACAATGAGCAGTTCTTC
TRBD1,NA,TRBV5-4,TRBJ2-3,CASSLLGTGGPDTQYF,TGTGCCAGCAGCTTGTTGGGGACAGGGGGACCAGATACGCAGTATTTT
NA,NA,TRBV23-1,TRBJ2-7,CAGLKGREHEQYF,TGCGCCGGCTTAAAAGGCAGGGAGCACGAGCAGTACTTC
NA,NA,TRBV7-3,TRBJ2-5,CASSRQPGVQETQYF,TGTGCCAGCAGCCGACAGCCTGGGGTCCAAGAGACCCAGTACTTC
TRBD1,NA,TRBV29-1,TRBJ1-1,CSVSGGKDTEAFF,TGCAGCGTCTCAGGGGGCAAGGACACTGAAGCTTTCTTT